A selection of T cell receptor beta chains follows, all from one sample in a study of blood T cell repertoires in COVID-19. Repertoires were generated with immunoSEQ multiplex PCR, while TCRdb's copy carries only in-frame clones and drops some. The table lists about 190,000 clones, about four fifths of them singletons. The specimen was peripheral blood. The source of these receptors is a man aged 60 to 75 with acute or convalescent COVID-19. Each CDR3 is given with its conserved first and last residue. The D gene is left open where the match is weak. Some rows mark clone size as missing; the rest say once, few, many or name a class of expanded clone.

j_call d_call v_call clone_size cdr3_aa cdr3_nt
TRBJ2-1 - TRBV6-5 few CASSRDRYNEQFF TGTGCCAGCAGTCGCGACAGGTACAATGAGCAGTTCTTC
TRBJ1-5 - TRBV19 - CASRIRDQPQHF TGTGCCAGTAGAATCAGGGATCAGCCCCAGCATTTT
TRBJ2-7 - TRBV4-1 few CASSIEAGTSSYEQYF TGCGCCAGCAGCATCGAAGCCGGGACTTCGTCCTACGAGCAGTACTTC
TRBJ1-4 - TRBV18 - CASSLGQLTTNEKLFF TGTGCCAGCTCACTAGGACAGTTAACAACTAATGAAAAACTGTTTTTT
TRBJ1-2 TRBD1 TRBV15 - CATSGGQGGNYGYTF TGTGCCACCAGCGGTGGACAGGGGGGTAACTATGGCTACACCTTC
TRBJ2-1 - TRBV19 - CASSLASTPYNEQFF TGTGCCAGTAGTCTAGCGTCAACTCCTTACAATGAGCAGTTCTTC
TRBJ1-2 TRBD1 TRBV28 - CASSFMGQGARDYGYTF TGTGCCAGCAGTTTCATGGGACAGGGGGCTCGGGACTATGGCTACACCTTC
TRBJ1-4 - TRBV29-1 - CSVANEKLFF TGCAGCGTTGCAAATGAAAAACTGTTTTTT
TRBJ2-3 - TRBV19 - CASRVGPGFTDTQYF TGTGCCAGTAGGGTCGGACCAGGGTTCACAGATACGCAGTATTTT
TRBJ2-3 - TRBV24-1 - CATSFAESGDISTDTQYF TGTGCCACCAGTTTCGCCGAGTCAGGGGACATTAGCACAGATACGCAGTATTTT
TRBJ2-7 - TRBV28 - CASSQQTAYEQYF TGTGCCAGCAGTCAACAGACCGCTTACGAGCAGTACTTC
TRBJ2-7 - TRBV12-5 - CASGLVRVFGVGQCTYEQYF TGTGCTAGTGGTTTGGTAAGGGTTTTTGGTGTAGGACAGTGTACCTACGAGCAGTACTTC
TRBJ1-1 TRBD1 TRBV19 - CASSQAGGNTEAFF TGTGCCAGTAGTCAGGCAGGGGGAAACACTGAAGCTTTCTTT
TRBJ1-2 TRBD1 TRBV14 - CASTPGGPSYGYTF TGTGCCAGCACCCCAGGGGGGCCCTCCTATGGCTACACCTTC
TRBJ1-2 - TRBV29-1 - CSAGTGANYGYTF TGCAGCGCGGGAACGGGAGCTAACTATGGCTACACCTTC
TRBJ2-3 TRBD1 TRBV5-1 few CASSLEGGQGRPDTQYF TGCGCCAGCAGCTTGGAGGGTGGACAGGGGAGGCCAGATACGCAGTATTTT
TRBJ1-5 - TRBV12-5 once CASGPDTYQPQHF TGTGCTAGTGGCCCTGACACCTATCAGCCCCAGCATTTT
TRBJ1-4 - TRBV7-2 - CASTPRVGGNEKLFF TGTGCCAGCACCCCCAGGGTGGGAGGGAATGAAAAACTGTTTTTT
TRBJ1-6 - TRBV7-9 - CASSPSGDNSPLHF TGTGCCAGCAGCCCATCAGGGGATAATTCACCCCTCCACTTT
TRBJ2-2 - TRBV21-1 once CASSKVERDTGELFF TGTGCCAGCAGCAAAGTGGAACGGGACACCGGGGAGCTGTTTTTT
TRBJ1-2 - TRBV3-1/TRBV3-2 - CASSPTGTRQTNYGYTF TGTGCCAGCAGCCCCACCGGGACTCGACAAACTAACTATGGCTACACCTTC
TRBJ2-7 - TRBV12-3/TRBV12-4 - CASTADSYEQYF TGTGCCAGCACCGCCGACAGCTACGAGCAGTACTTC
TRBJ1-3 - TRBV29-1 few CSGGGAGNTIYF TGCAGCGGCGGGGGCGCTGGAAACACCATATATTTT